This paragraph reports one T cell receptor (beta chain). Its target is unknown. This sample is part of a study of somatic mutations in cytotoxic T cells in rheumatoid arthritis. General observations from the study: Measurement of CD8+ T-cell clonality revealed no significant difference between rheumatoid arthritis patients and age-matched healthy controls. An increase in CD8+ clonality with age was seen in rheumatoid arthritis patients but not in healthy controls. Multiple comparisons were not accounted for in the slight TRBV07 underrepresentation seen in rheumatoid arthritis patients. The identity of the antigens targeted by the expanded CD8+ clones remained unknown.

Germline V gene data show CDR1 as MNHNS and CDR2 as SASEGT. CDR3 length: 14 residues. V lost 0 bases, J lost 7 bases, and 4 bases stayed unmatched. Using immunoSEQ multiplex PCR, the repertoire was profiled, and TCRdb retains in-frame clones only, with some absent. Among approximately 25,000 clones listed, around 74% were seen once. V usage is TRBV6-1 and J usage is TRBJ2-7; 9 nucleotides line up with TRBD2. Sequencing used CD8+ T cells sorted from blood. The clonotype comes from a young woman in good health. This CDR3 is CASSEAGLAGEQYF. The CDR3 DNA reads TGTGCCAGCAGTGAAGCCGGTCTAGCGGGGGAGCAGTACTTC.